This T cell receptor (beta chain) was documented in a study of CD8 T cells in Susac syndrome. Random hexamers primed reverse transcription of about 0.5 to 1 ug RNA. Using its own MiXCR run on the immunoSEQ multiplex PCR reads, TCRdb lists one record per CDR3 protein. The table has over 80,000 distinct CDR3 sequences, about 93% seen once. CDR3 length: 17 residues. J was trimmed by 5 bases and V by 4 bases; bases with no gene match: 18. CDR1 is DFQATT, CDR2 SNEGSKA, per germline (reference sequence). From blood CD8+ and CD4+ T cells, the TCR beta chain was sequenced. TEMRA cells were FACS-enriched, with CD8+ and CD4+ T cells isolated negatively.

The rearrangement uses TRBV20-1 and TRBJ1-2; TRBD1 agrees at 8 bases. The receptor's source is a human donor in good health. Sequencing was carried out using CD8+ T cells from PBMCs. The chain's CDR3 is CSAKNRDRSSVLYGYTF. DNA of the CDR3: TGCAGTGCTAAGAACCGGGACAGGAGCTCCGTACTGTATGGCTACACCTTC.